This T cell receptor beta chain appears in the sequencing data of a study of T-cell reconstitution after alpha-beta-depleted transplantation in children. This clonotype was detected many times. Its antigen is undetermined. This sample's TCRbeta library carried unique molecular identifier barcodes. TCRdb independently ran MiXCR on the PCR reads; one entry per CDR3 protein. The data hold approximately 170,000 distinct CDR3 sequences, with around 10% observed a single time. Whole-study results and caveats: At one year after transplant, newly produced T cells mostly accounted for T-cell counts and diversity. Approximately two months post-transplant, alpha-beta T cells reportedly originated from several hundred expanded graft clones. Surviving recipient cells, namely T cells and thymic progenitors, were the source of high day-60 TCRbeta diversity in some patients.

The sample here was PBMCs, taken before TCRalphabeta/CD19-depleted stem cell transplant. The TCR was taken from a boy aged 2 to 10 with acute myeloid leukemia, due to receive a stem cell transplant.

The CDR3: CASSPGDEGGQYF. DNA of the CDR3: TGTGCCAGCTCACCAGGAGATGAGGGCGGGCAGTACTTC. This rearrangement joins TRBV18 to TRBJ2-7; TRBD2 is a possible D gene (5 bases). V was trimmed by 2 bases and J by 9 bases, leaving 14 bases between them. The CDR3 spans 13 residues. Germline V gene data show CDR1 as KGHSH and CDR2 as LQKENI.